Listed below are T cell receptor beta chains from one sample, sequenced in a study of blood T cell repertoires in COVID-19. Data came from immunoSEQ multiplex PCR; TCRdb stores just in-frame clones and leaves some out. This sample has over 200,000 clones; 70% to 85% occur once, and the top ten carry around 3.4%. The specimen sequenced was peripheral blood. The receptors shown here come from a woman older than 75 with acute or convalescent COVID-19. CDR3s include the opening cysteine and the closing phenylalanine or tryptophan. D genes are given only for firm matches. The size field is filled for only some rows; it gives once, few, many or a size class.

abundance	v_gene	d_gene	j_gene	CDR3nt	CDR3aa
-	TRBV11-2	-	TRBJ1-1	TGTGCCAGCAGCCCGACCGGGACCCCGGGGGGAACTTTCTTT	CASSPTGTPGGTFF
-	TRBV28	TRBD2	TRBJ2-3	TGTGCCAGCAGCCTCCTTTTAGCGGGAGGGCCGGATACGCAGTATTTT	CASSLLLAGGPDTQYF
once	TRBV29-1	TRBD1	TRBJ2-1	TGCAGCACCAGACAGGGGGAGGGGGGTGAGCAGTTCTTC	CSTRQGEGGEQFF
-	TRBV3-1/TRBV3-2	TRBD1	TRBJ2-7	TGTGCCAGCAGCCAAGGGACAGGGGGTAGCGAGCAGTACTTC	CASSQGTGGSEQYF
-	TRBV25-1	-	TRBJ1-5	TGTGCCAGCAGTGAGACAGAAGACCATCAGCCCCAGCATTTT	CASSETEDHQPQHF
-	TRBV19	-	TRBJ1-4	TGTGCCAGTAGTATAGGGAGCAGACCAAATGAAAAACTGTTTTTT	CASSIGSRPNEKLFF
-	TRBV19	TRBD1	TRBJ1-6	TGTGCCAGTAGTATAGAACCTGGGGACAGCTTAAATTCACCCCTCCACTTT	CASSIEPGDSLNSPLHF
once	TRBV5-1	-	TRBJ2-7	TGCGCCAGCAGCATGGGTCAGGGCCTGAGCTCCTACGAGCAGTACTTC	CASSMGQGLSSYEQYF
few	TRBV11-2	TRBD2	TRBJ2-5	TGTGCCAGCAGCCAGAGCGGGGGGTTAGAGACCCAGTACTTC	CASSQSGGLETQYF
-	TRBV15	-	TRBJ1-5	TGTGCCACCAGCAGAGACAGGGTTCCAAATCAGCCCCAGCATTTT	CATSRDRVPNQPQHF
once	TRBV19	-	TRBJ2-2	TGTGCCAGTAGTATTCGGACAACCGGCCCCACCGGGGAGCTGTTTTTT	CASSIRTTGPTGELFF
-	TRBV19	TRBD1	TRBJ1-1	TGTGCCAGTAGTACCCAGACAGGGGGGGAGACTGAAGCTTTCTTT	CASSTQTGGETEAFF
-	TRBV6-5	-	TRBJ1-2	TGTGCCAGCAAAAGTAGTGTAGGACAGAACTATGGCTACACCTTC	CASKSSVGQNYGYTF
-	TRBV7-8	-	TRBJ1-2	TGTGCCAGCAGCCCCTGGGGCGGTGGCTACACCTTC	CASSPWGGGYTF
once	TRBV14	-	TRBJ2-1	TGTGCCAGCAGGCCTCGGGGTGCGGATGAGCAGTTCTTC	CASRPRGADEQFF
once	TRBV3-1/TRBV3-2	-	TRBJ1-1	TGTGCCAGCAGCCAAGGGGCAGTCACTGAAGCTTTCTTT	CASSQGAVTEAFF
-	TRBV11-2	TRBD1	TRBJ1-2	TGTGCCAGCAGCGGGGAGACAGGGGGCCAATATGGCTACACCTTC	CASSGETGGQYGYTF
-	TRBV5-1	TRBD1	TRBJ2-1	TGCGCCAGCAGCTCTTCACAGGGGGACTACAATGAGCAGTTCTTC	CASSSSQGDYNEQFF
-	TRBV18	TRBD1	TRBJ1-5	TGTGCCAGCTCAACTAGTGGGACAGGTAGCAATCAGCCCCAGCATTTT	CASSTSGTGSNQPQHF
-	TRBV18	-	TRBJ2-5	TGTGCCAGCTCACCCGACAGCATTCGGGAGACCCAGTACTTC	CASSPDSIRETQYF